Following are 22 T cell receptor beta chains from one sample sequenced in a study of beta chain features in type 1 diabetes. The isolated RNA, all of it, was reverse transcribed, so expressed TCRB transcripts were what got sequenced. The protocol was immunoSEQ multiplex PCR, while the TCRdb copy is restricted to in-frame clones and leaves out a portion. The repertoire holds 130,000 to 150,000 clones, with 10% as singletons. Sequences were obtained from naive CD4+ T cells from blood. Every receptor here comes from a man aged 18 to 29 in good health.

This clone was found a few times. This chain joins TRBV27 and TRBJ1-5; 8 bases are shared with TRBD1. CDR1 and CDR2 from the germline V gene are MNHEY and SMNVEV (reference sequence). The CDR3 runs to 17 residues. With V trimmed by 6 bases and J by 2 bases, 12 bases remained unmatched. As DNA, the CDR3 is TGTGCCAGCAGGAGGCTGAGACAGGGGTACGGCAATCAGCCCCAGCATTTT. Amino acid sequence: CASRRLRQGYGNQPQHF.

This chain joins TRBV13 and TRBJ1-4; D gene unclear. V dropped 6 bases and J dropped 7 bases, with 21 bases sitting between them. Germline V CDR1 and CDR2: PRHDT, FYEKMQ (reference sequence). This CDR3 region has 16 residues. DNA for the CDR3: TGTGCCAGCAGAAAAGGACCGCTCCAACGGGGTGAAAAACTGTTTTTT. As protein: CASRKGPLQRGEKLFF.

This clone was seen at least ten times. The chain joins TRBV4-3 to TRBJ2-6; no definite D call. The CDR3 has 15 amino acids. Germline CDR1 and CDR2: LGHNA and YSLEER. Trimming left V 5 bases short and J 0 bases short, with 8 bases between. CDR3 sequence: CASSSGHSGANVLTF. The CDR3 DNA sequence: TGCGCCAGCAGCTCTGGGCACTCTGGGGCCAACGTCCTGACTTTC.

V and J are TRBV5-1 and TRBJ2-7; 9 nucleotides line up with TRBD1. This CDR3 spans 16 amino acids. Germline trimming cut 4 bases from V and 0 bases from J; bases unmatched to any gene: 8. Germline CDR1 reads SGHRS; CDR2 reads YFSETQ. CDR3 protein: CASSVHPGQGSYEQYF. In DNA form, the CDR3 reads TGCGCCAGCAGCGTGCACCCGGGACAGGGCTCCTACGAGCAGTACTTC.

This clone appeared a single time. The chain is built from TRBV7-8 and TRBJ1-6; 10 bases match TRBD1. CDR1 and CDR2 from the germline V gene are SGHVS and FQNEAQ. This CDR3 is built from 15 residues. V lost 5 bases and J lost 7; bases outside the gene matches: 5. CDR3 in amino acids: CASSISGQGNSPLHF. The CDR3 DNA reads as TGTGCCAGCAGCATCTCGGGACAGGGGAATTCACCCCTCCACTTT.

This clone was recorded at least ten times. This chain joins TRBV7-9 and TRBJ2-5; 9 positions match TRBD1. Germline V gives CDR1 SEHNR, CDR2 FQNEAQ (reference sequence). V lost 5 bases to trimming and J lost 5 bases; unmatched junction nucleotides: 6. The CDR3 runs to 14 residues. The CDR3 DNA reads TGTGCCAGCAGCATGACAGGGGGATTCGAGACCCAGTACTTC. Translation: CASSMTGGFETQYF.

This chain joins TRBV5-1 and TRBJ1-3; 8 bases agree with TRBD1. The V and J ends lost 0 bases and 2 bases, in that order; junction bases with no gene match: 1. Per the germline V gene, CDR1 is SGHRS and CDR2 is YFSETQ. There are 15 residues in the CDR3. In DNA form, the CDR3 reads TGCGCCAGCAGCTTGGCAGGGGGCACTGGAAACACCATATATTTT. This gives the protein CASSLAGGTGNTIYF.

This chain connects TRBV7-3 to TRBJ2-1, with 8 bases matching TRBD1. Unmatched junction bases numbered 8, after V lost 3 bases and J lost 7 bases. Germline V gene lookup returns CDR1 SGHTA and CDR2 FQGTGA. This CDR3 is 15 amino acids long. The CDR3 sequence: CASSLRQGARNEQFF. DNA for the CDR3: TGTGCCAGCAGCTTGCGGCAGGGGGCCCGGAATGAGCAGTTCTTC.

This clone was recorded a few times. In nucleotides, the CDR3 is TGTGCCAGCTCACCACCCCAGGGGGTAGGAGAAAAACTGTTTTTT. Its protein is CASSPPQGVGEKLFF. The chain employs TRBV18 and TRBJ1-4; 7 bases align to TRBD1. From germline, CDR1 is KGHSH and CDR2 LQKENI. The V and J ends lost 0 bases and 8 bases, in that order; junction bases with no gene match: 6. The CDR3 extends over 15 amino acids.

This clone has more than one count but fewer than ten. This chain uses TRBV7-9 with TRBJ2-5; TRBD2 might be the D (5 bases). Looked up from germline, CDR1 is SEHNR and CDR2 is FQNEAQ (reference sequence). The CDR3 contains 14 residues. V was clipped by 2 bases and J by 4 bases, with 11 bases between them. CDR3 sequence reads: CASSLREKRETQYF. In nucleotides, the CDR3 is TGTGCCAGCAGCTTAAGGGAGAAAAGAGAGACCCAGTACTTC.

This clone was detected only a few times. The V gene is TRBV7-2, the J gene TRBJ1-2, with 10 bases that match TRBD1. This CDR3 region has 16 residues. The V gene end was trimmed by 1 base and the J gene end by 7 bases; junction bases not matched to a gene: 9. CDR1 SGHTA and CDR2 FQGNSA come from the germline V gene. The CDR3 nucleotides read TGTGCCAGCAGCTTAGTTTTCGGACAGGGGGATGGTGGCTACACCTTC. Translating it yields CASSLVFGQGDGGYTF.

This clone was detected a few times. The chain couples TRBV9 to TRBJ2-2; D might be TRBD2 (5 bases). CDR1 is SGDLS and CDR2 is YYNGEE in the germline V gene. There are 18 residues in the CDR3. V was shortened by 0 bases and J by 6 bases, with 21 bases between the two germline ends. The CDR3 sequence: CASSVADIRGVRPGELFF. The DNA of the CDR3 is TGTGCCAGCAGCGTAGCCGATATTCGGGGAGTAAGACCCGGGGAGCTGTTTTTT.

The chain is built from TRBV4-2 and TRBJ2-4, with 8 positions matching TRBD1. The CDR3 totals 13 residues. Per the germline V gene, CDR1 is LGHNA and CDR2 is YNFKEQ. The ends lost 5 bases at V and 9 bases at J; junction bases unmatched: 6. The CDR3 loop reads CASSFTGGFIQYF. In DNA, the CDR3 is TGTGCCAGCAGCTTTACAGGGGGGTTCATTCAGTACTTC.

This clone was counted a few times. The chain uses TRBV25-1 and TRBJ1-6, with 7 positions matching TRBD1. Germline V CDR1 and CDR2: MGHDK, SYGVNS. With V trimmed by 5 bases and J by 5 bases, 6 bases remained unmatched. There are 15 residues in the CDR3. CDR3 amino acids: CASSYFGTDNSPLHF. The CDR3 bases are TGTGCCAGCAGTTATTTCGGGACAGATAATTCACCCCTCCACTTT.

The chain employs TRBV7-2 and TRBJ2-3; 8 positions match TRBD1. The V and J ends lost 5 bases and 2 bases, in that order; junction bases with no gene match: 6. CDR3 length equals 15 residues. Germline lookup yields CDR1 SGHTA and CDR2 FQGNSA. For the CDR3, the DNA is TGTGCCAGCAGCCCGACAGGGGCCTTCACAGATACGCAGTATTTT. Residues: CASSPTGAFTDTQYF. The full variable domain, its missing parts supplied by reference TRBV7-2 and TRBJ2-3, is GAGVSQSPSNKVTEKGKDVELRCDPISGHTALYWYRQSLGQGLEFLIYFQGNSAPDKSGLPSDRFSAERTGGSVSTLTIQRTQQEDSAVYLCASSPTGAFTDTQYFGPGTRLTVL.

This clone was seen a handful of times. The rearrangement links TRBV6-5 to TRBJ2-7, with D perhaps TRBD1 (6 bases). Germline V gene data show CDR1 as MNHEY and CDR2 as SVGAGI. The V end lost 4 bases, the J end lost 2 bases, and 12 bases lay between the germline ends. This CDR3 has 14 amino acids. The CDR3 here is CASSSRTETYEQYF. Here the CDR3 DNA reads TGTGCCAGCAGTTCTCGGACAGAAACCTACGAGCAGTACTTC.

The sample holds a few counts of this clone. The CDR3 reads CASSSIPGHLQYF. The CDR3 region has the DNA TGTGCCAGCAGTAGTATCCCCGGACATTTGCAGTATTTT. The chain links TRBV6-1 to TRBJ2-3; maybe TRBD1 (5 bases). The germline V and J ends were trimmed by 5 bases and 11 bases, with 17 bases remaining between them. This CDR3 spans 13 amino acids. Germline CDR1 reads MNHNS; CDR2 reads SASEGT.

V and J are TRBV9 and TRBJ2-7; the match to TRBD1 covers 7 bases. Germline values: CDR1 SGDLS, CDR2 YYNGEE. The length of the CDR3 is 14 residues. J was trimmed by 2 bases and V by 7 bases; bases with no gene match: 9. CDR3 nucleotide sequence: TGTGCCAGCTCCCCGTGGGGACAGACCTACGAGCAGTACTTC. Translated, it gives CASSPWGQTYEQYF.

The chain employs TRBV19 and TRBJ1-1, with D unresolved. Germline loops: CDR1 LNHDA, CDR2 SQIVND (reference sequence). V was clipped by 2 bases and J by 5 bases, with 12 bases between them. The CDR3 is 14 amino acids. The CDR3, as DNA: TGTGCCAGTAGTATACGGAGGGCTTATACTGAAGCTTTCTTT. It encodes CASSIRRAYTEAFF.

The gene calls are TRBV4-3 and TRBJ2-1, with 7 nucleotides matching TRBD2. This CDR3 spans 13 amino acids. The junction had 12 bases not matched to a gene; V was cut back by 6 bases and J by 13 bases. The germline gives CDR1 LGHNA, CDR2 YSLEER. The DNA for the CDR3 is TGCGCCAGCAGTGAAGGGTGGGCGGGGGTCCAGTTCTTC. Translation: CASSEGWAGVQFF.

The chain employs TRBV7-8 and TRBJ1-4; a weak D match, TRBD1 (6 bases). The CDR3 consists of 15 residues. The germline gives CDR1 SGHVS, CDR2 FQNEAQ. Trimming removed 0 bases from V and 5 bases from J, with 10 bases in between. Here the CDR3 DNA reads TGTGCCAGCAGCTTAGCCGGTCAGGGGAATGAAAAACTGTTTTTT. This sequence encodes CASSLAGQGNEKLFF.

This clone was detected only a few times. This chain uses TRBV7-2 with TRBJ2-7; 15 bases match TRBD2. V gave up 3 bases and J gave up 1 base; unmatched junction bases: 7. Germline assignment: CDR1 SGHTA and CDR2 FQGNSA. The length of the CDR3 is 18 residues. CDR3 protein: CASSFKTGTSGGSYEQYF. DNA of the CDR3: TGTGCCAGCAGCTTTAAAACTGGGACTAGCGGGGGGTCCTACGAGCAGTACTTC.